This T cell receptor beta chain was sequenced during a study of shared clonotypes between healthy human individuals. CD8 cells classed as naive were CD45RO-negative and positively selected for CCR7, excluding terminally differentiated effector memory CD45RA+ cells. Germline CDR1 WSHSY, CDR2 SAAADI. The CDR3 consists of 17 residues. The V and J ends lost 1 base and 7 bases, in that order; junction bases with no gene match: 11. The protocol was immunoSEQ multiplex PCR, while the TCRdb copy is restricted to in-frame clones and leaves out a portion. The table lists under 1 million clones, approximately 92% of them singletons, with more than 20% in the top ten.

Sequencing was performed on naive CD8+ T cells sorted from blood. V is TRBV10-2 and J is TRBJ2-2; 8 nucleotides match TRBD2. This sequence originates from a young man in good health. The CDR3 reads CASSEFVGGLAVGELFF. CDR3 DNA: TGCGCCAGCAGTGAGTTTGTGGGAGGACTAGCTGTCGGGGAGCTGTTTTTT.